The rows below give T cell receptor beta chains drawn from one sample of a study of naive and memory T cell subsets. TCRdb itself ran the UMI-ligation and nested PCR reads through MiXCR, one entry per CDR3 protein. The sample records approximately 140,000 distinct CDR3 sequences, approximately 21% being singletons. Sequencing was done on a sample of naive CD8+ T cells from blood. These receptors were taken from a human donor in good health. Both conserved end residues are part of each CDR3. A D gene is named only where the DNA matches it firmly. For some rows the clone size is stated as once, few or many, or as a class when expanded; others skip it.

d_call: TRBD2; clone_size: few; v_call: TRBV28; j_call: TRBJ2-1; cdr3_nt: TGTGCCAGCAGTTTCCTTGGCAGCGGGAGGGCCAATGAGCAGTTCTTC; cdr3_aa: CASSFLGSGRANEQFF
d_call: TRBD1; clone_size: .; v_call: TRBV13; j_call: TRBJ2-7; cdr3_nt: TGTGCCAGCAGCTCGGGACAGCCCAACTCCTACGAGCAGTACTTC; cdr3_aa: CASSSGQPNSYEQYF
d_call: TRBD1; clone_size: few; v_call: TRBV6-5; j_call: TRBJ2-7; cdr3_nt: TGTGCCAGCAGTTACGGGACAGGGGCGGGGGAGCAGTACTTC; cdr3_aa: CASSYGTGAGEQYF
d_call: .; clone_size: .; v_call: TRBV27; j_call: TRBJ1-6; cdr3_nt: TGTGCCAGCAGTTATATCTCGGAGGGGTATTCACCCCTCCACTTT; cdr3_aa: CASSYISEGYSPLHF
d_call: .; clone_size: few; v_call: TRBV27; j_call: TRBJ2-2; cdr3_nt: TGTGCCAGCAGTCCCGGACAGTTATCCGGGGAGCTGTTTTTT; cdr3_aa: CASSPGQLSGELFF
d_call: .; clone_size: many; v_call: TRBV6-5; j_call: TRBJ1-6; cdr3_nt: TGTGCCAGCAGTTACTCGAGGCTAGAACCCCTCCACTTT; cdr3_aa: CASSYSRLEPLHF
d_call: TRBD2; clone_size: .; v_call: TRBV2; j_call: TRBJ2-1; cdr3_nt: TGTGCCACCCTACTAGCGGGAGATCGGAATGAGCAGTTCTTC; cdr3_aa: CATLLAGDRNEQFF
d_call: .; clone_size: .; v_call: TRBV7-6; j_call: TRBJ1-1; cdr3_nt: TGTGCCAGCAGCTTAGCCCTAGGGGGCACTGAAGCTTTCTTT; cdr3_aa: CASSLALGGTEAFF
d_call: .; clone_size: few; v_call: TRBV28; j_call: TRBJ1-3; cdr3_nt: TGTGCCAGCTACAATTGGGGAAGTGGAAACACCATATATTTT; cdr3_aa: CASYNWGSGNTIYF
d_call: .; clone_size: few; v_call: TRBV20-1; j_call: TRBJ2-2; cdr3_nt: TGCAGTGCTGTGGACACAAACCCCGGGGAGCTGTTTTTT; cdr3_aa: CSAVDTNPGELFF
d_call: .; clone_size: .; v_call: TRBV7-3; j_call: TRBJ2-1; cdr3_nt: TGTGCCAGCAGCTTACCAGCGGAGCGCCTCTACAATGAGCAGTTCTTC; cdr3_aa: CASSLPAERLYNEQFF
d_call: .; clone_size: .; v_call: TRBV20-1; j_call: TRBJ2-3; cdr3_nt: TGCAGTGCTAGTCTTAGGACCGACTCTAGCACAGATACGCAGTATTTT; cdr3_aa: CSASLRTDSSTDTQYF
d_call: TRBD1; clone_size: few; v_call: TRBV28; j_call: TRBJ2-2; cdr3_nt: TGTGCCAGCAGCTCGGACAGGGGTGGAACCGGGGAGCTGTTTTTT; cdr3_aa: CASSSDRGGTGELFF
d_call: TRBD1; clone_size: .; v_call: TRBV29-1; j_call: TRBJ2-7; cdr3_nt: TGCAGCGCCGCTGGGGACAGGGTGGTTGAGCAGTACTTC; cdr3_aa: CSAAGDRVVEQYF
d_call: TRBD2; clone_size: few; v_call: TRBV12-3/TRBV12-4; j_call: TRBJ2-7; cdr3_nt: TGTGCCAGCAGCCAGGGACTAGTCTACGAGCAGTACTTC; cdr3_aa: CASSQGLVYEQYF
d_call: TRBD2; clone_size: few; v_call: TRBV12-3/TRBV12-4; j_call: TRBJ2-7; cdr3_nt: TGTGCCAGCAGTTCGGGACTAGCGGGAGGGCCTTCCGGCGAGCAGTACTTC; cdr3_aa: CASSSGLAGGPSGEQYF
d_call: TRBD2; clone_size: .; v_call: TRBV19; j_call: TRBJ2-1; cdr3_nt: TGTGCCAGTAGTTATGGAATAGCGGGGGTAGGGGAGCAGTTCTTC; cdr3_aa: CASSYGIAGVGEQFF
d_call: .; clone_size: few; v_call: TRBV27; j_call: TRBJ1-5; cdr3_nt: TGTGCCAGCAGTCCCTTCAGGGGCTTGGGTCAGCCCCAGCATTTT; cdr3_aa: CASSPFRGLGQPQHF
d_call: .; clone_size: .; v_call: TRBV3-1; j_call: TRBJ1-1; cdr3_nt: TGTGCCAGCAGCCAGCAACCGATGGGGGGATCCACTGAAGCTTTCTTT; cdr3_aa: CASSQQPMGGSTEAFF
d_call: .; clone_size: .; v_call: TRBV19; j_call: TRBJ2-1; cdr3_nt: TGTGCCAGTAGTATAGGGGCAGGGTTGAACTACAATGAGCAGTTCTTC; cdr3_aa: CASSIGAGLNYNEQFF
d_call: .; clone_size: few; v_call: TRBV29-1; j_call: TRBJ2-1; cdr3_nt: TGCAGCGTTTTTAGTGCCGACAATGAGCAGTTCTTC; cdr3_aa: CSVFSADNEQFF
d_call: .; clone_size: few; v_call: TRBV19; j_call: TRBJ2-7; cdr3_nt: TGTGCCAGTAGAGGACGGGACTCCTACGAGCAGTACTTC; cdr3_aa: CASRGRDSYEQYF
d_call: .; clone_size: .; v_call: TRBV29-1; j_call: TRBJ1-2; cdr3_nt: TGCAGCGTCGTCGGGGAGAATAACTATGGCTACACCTTC; cdr3_aa: CSVVGENNYGYTF
d_call: TRBD1; clone_size: .; v_call: TRBV28; j_call: TRBJ2-2; cdr3_nt: TGTGCCAGCAGTTTATTAATCTTGACAGGGTCGACCGGGGAGCTGTTTTTT; cdr3_aa: CASSLLILTGSTGELFF
d_call: .; clone_size: few; v_call: TRBV28; j_call: TRBJ2-5; cdr3_nt: TGTGCCAGCAGTGGATCAGCGGGCCCGACCTCCCAAGAGACCCAGTACTTC; cdr3_aa: CASSGSAGPTSQETQYF
d_call: TRBD2; clone_size: .; v_call: TRBV7-2; j_call: TRBJ2-1; cdr3_nt: TGTGCCAGCAGCCCCGGGACTAGCTTATTCGATGAGCAGTTCTTC; cdr3_aa: CASSPGTSLFDEQFF
d_call: TRBD2; clone_size: .; v_call: TRBV27; j_call: TRBJ2-5; cdr3_nt: TGTGCCAGCAGTTTAGCCGGGACTAGTTTAGAGACCCAGTACTTC; cdr3_aa: CASSLAGTSLETQYF
d_call: .; clone_size: few; v_call: TRBV12-3/TRBV12-4; j_call: TRBJ2-3; cdr3_nt: TGTGCCAGCACCCTGGGAAGTTGGGGGACTAGCACAGATACGCAGTATTTT; cdr3_aa: CASTLGSWGTSTDTQYF
d_call: TRBD1; clone_size: .; v_call: TRBV10-1; j_call: TRBJ2-1; cdr3_nt: TGCGCCAGCAGCGATTTCGGACAGGGGGCTAGCGGGATCGGTGAGCAGTTCTTC; cdr3_aa: CASSDFGQGASGIGEQFF
d_call: TRBD1; clone_size: .; v_call: TRBV29-1; j_call: TRBJ1-4; cdr3_nt: TGCAGCGTTGGGAAGACGGACAGGGGGGGTACGGCAACTAATGAAAAACTGTTTTTT; cdr3_aa: CSVGKTDRGGTATNEKLFF
d_call: TRBD2; clone_size: many; v_call: TRBV4-2; j_call: TRBJ2-1; cdr3_nt: TGTGCCAGCAGCCAAGGGCGGGAGGGATACAATGAGCAGTTCTTC; cdr3_aa: CASSQGREGYNEQFF
d_call: .; clone_size: many; v_call: TRBV9; j_call: TRBJ2-2; cdr3_nt: TGTGCCAGCAGCCGGCAGGGTAATAACGGGGAGCTGTTTTTT; cdr3_aa: CASSRQGNNGELFF
d_call: .; clone_size: few; v_call: TRBV2; j_call: TRBJ1-5; cdr3_nt: TGTGCCAGCAGCGGGGAGGGGAACCGCAATCAGCCCCAGCATTTT; cdr3_aa: CASSGEGNRNQPQHF
d_call: .; clone_size: .; v_call: TRBV28; j_call: TRBJ2-7; cdr3_nt: TGTGCCAGCACCACAACCGGGGGCCCCTACGAGCAGTACTTC; cdr3_aa: CASTTTGGPYEQYF
d_call: .; clone_size: .; v_call: TRBV14; j_call: TRBJ2-2; cdr3_nt: TGTGCCAGCAGCCAAGAGAGCGCCGCGAACACCGGGGAGCTGTTTTTT; cdr3_aa: CASSQESAANTGELFF
d_call: .; clone_size: few; v_call: TRBV9; j_call: TRBJ2-5; cdr3_nt: TGTGCCAGCAGCGGTCGGGTTGAAGAGACCCAGTACTTC; cdr3_aa: CASSGRVEETQYF
d_call: TRBD2; clone_size: .; v_call: TRBV9; j_call: TRBJ2-1; cdr3_nt: TGTGCCAGCAGCGTAGAGACTAGCGGGATCTCCTACAATGAGCAGTTCTTC; cdr3_aa: CASSVETSGISYNEQFF
d_call: TRBD2; clone_size: .; v_call: TRBV27; j_call: TRBJ2-7; cdr3_nt: TGTGCCAGCAGTCCCACTTTAGAGGACCTGGCGGGAGTAAGCGAGCAGTACTTC; cdr3_aa: CASSPTLEDLAGVSEQYF
d_call: .; clone_size: .; v_call: TRBV19; j_call: TRBJ2-7; cdr3_nt: TGTGCCAGTAGTAACGACGGGAACTACGAGCAGTACTTC; cdr3_aa: CASSNDGNYEQYF
d_call: .; clone_size: .; v_call: TRBV19; j_call: TRBJ2-1; cdr3_nt: TGTGCCAGTAAACCGGCTAGCCGCTACAATGAGCAGTTCTTC; cdr3_aa: CASKPASRYNEQFF
d_call: TRBD2; clone_size: .; v_call: TRBV19; j_call: TRBJ2-5; cdr3_nt: TGTGCCAGTAGCGTATTAGCGGGGGAGACCCAGTACTTC; cdr3_aa: CASSVLAGETQYF
d_call: .; clone_size: many; v_call: TRBV7-2; j_call: TRBJ2-7; cdr3_nt: TGTGCCAGCAGCTTAGTAGGAAGGGCCCTCTCCTACGAGCAGTACTTC; cdr3_aa: CASSLVGRALSYEQYF
d_call: .; clone_size: .; v_call: TRBV30; j_call: TRBJ2-2; cdr3_nt: TGTGCCTCCCTCCCCGTCAACACCGGGGAGCTGTTTTTT; cdr3_aa: CASLPVNTGELFF
d_call: TRBD2; clone_size: .; v_call: TRBV10-3; j_call: TRBJ2-7; cdr3_nt: TGTGCCATCAGTGAGGGGGCGGGAGGTCAGTACGAGCAGTACTTC; cdr3_aa: CAISEGAGGQYEQYF
d_call: TRBD2; clone_size: few; v_call: TRBV9; j_call: TRBJ2-1; cdr3_nt: TGTGCCAGCAGCACCCAAACCGGGACTAGCGGGACTCTAGACAATGAGCAGTTCTTC; cdr3_aa: CASSTQTGTSGTLDNEQFF
d_call: .; clone_size: .; v_call: TRBV9; j_call: TRBJ2-7; cdr3_nt: TGTGCCAGCAGCGTATGGGACACACCCTACGAGCAGTACTTC; cdr3_aa: CASSVWDTPYEQYF
d_call: .; clone_size: .; v_call: TRBV2; j_call: TRBJ1-6; cdr3_nt: TGTGCCAGCAGCGGGGATTCACCCCTCCACTTT; cdr3_aa: CASSGDSPLHF
d_call: .; clone_size: .; v_call: TRBV27; j_call: TRBJ2-7; cdr3_nt: TGTGCCAGCAGTTTCGTATCGGGGGCTGACGAGCAGTACTTC; cdr3_aa: CASSFVSGADEQYF
d_call: .; clone_size: .; v_call: TRBV28; j_call: TRBJ2-3; cdr3_nt: TGTGCCAGCAGTTTAAGGACAATCCATTTT; cdr3_aa: CASSLRTIHF
d_call: TRBD2; clone_size: few; v_call: TRBV5-1; j_call: TRBJ2-1; cdr3_nt: TGCGCCAGCAGCTTCGGGACTAGCGGGAGAAGCTACAATGAGCAGTTCTTC; cdr3_aa: CASSFGTSGRSYNEQFF
d_call: .; clone_size: few; v_call: TRBV28; j_call: TRBJ2-5; cdr3_nt: TGTGCCAGCACTCCCGCAGGGCGGCTAGAGACCCAGTACTTC; cdr3_aa: CASTPAGRLETQYF
d_call: .; clone_size: .; v_call: TRBV29-1; j_call: TRBJ2-5; cdr3_nt: TGCAGCGTCTTGACGGAGGTCGGGACCCAGTACTTC; cdr3_aa: CSVLTEVGTQYF